These 30 T cell receptor beta chains were all obtained from the same sample, sequenced in a study of blood T cells in healthy people across ages. A sample-barcoded 5' primer and a J-beta primer mix were used in a second PCR of about 7 to 12 cycles. Each CDR3 protein is one row after TCRdb ran MiXCR on the 5' RACE reads. The data contain 450,000 to 600,000 distinct CDR3 sequences, roughly a quarter of them singletons. This sample was shared with a second study, whose subject was T cells of mothers and their children.

The sequenced sample was blood. The receptors come from a boy younger than 10 in good health.

This clonotype has ten or more counts. This rearrangement joins TRBV7-6 to TRBJ2-5; the D gene is possibly TRBD1 (7 bases). The V end lost 8 bases, the J end lost 5 bases, and 18 bases lay between the germline ends. CDR3 length: 14 amino acids. In germline, CDR1 is SGHVS, CDR2 FNYEAQ. The CDR3 sequence: CASGIQGGEETQYF. The CDR3, as DNA: TGTGCCAGCGGCATCCAGGGGGGCGAGGAGACCCAGTACTTC.

The gene calls are TRBV10-1 and TRBJ2-7, with TRBD2 as a possible D gene (6 bases). Trimming cost V 8 bases and J 0 bases, with 17 bases left between them. CDR3 length: 15 amino acids. From germline, CDR1 is WNHNN and CDR2 SYGVQD (reference sequence). Here the CDR3 reads CASPWGEQPSYEQYF. The CDR3, as DNA: TGCGCCAGCCCCTGGGGGGAACAACCCTCCTACGAGCAGTACTTC.

CDR3 DNA sequence: TGTGCCAGCAGCCCGGACAACGACTACGAGCAGTACTTC. It codes for CASSPDNDYEQYF. The rearrangement links TRBV5-5 to TRBJ2-5; possible D gene TRBD1, 5 bases. The J call may not be correct, given that the DNA end is closer to TRBJ2-7. The CDR3 is 13 amino acids. Germline V gene lookup returns CDR1 SGHKS and CDR2 YYEKEE (reference sequence).

The gene calls are TRBV4-3 and TRBJ1-2; the D is unclear. The V end was cut by 3 bases, the J end by 8 bases, with 19 bases between. CDR1 is LGHNA and CDR2 is YSLEER in the germline V gene. This CDR3 spans 15 amino acids. The CDR3 nucleotides read TGCGCCAGCAGCCAGGGAAGATTAGGAGGATTGGGCTACACCTTC. Translation gives CASSQGRLGGLGYTF.

The chain links TRBV30 to TRBJ1-2; a weak D match, TRBD1 (5 bases). The V end lost 5 bases, the J end lost 4 bases, and 17 bases lay between the germline ends. Germline values: CDR1 GTSNPN, CDR2 SVGIG (reference sequence). CDR3 length: 14 residues. CDR3 sequence (DNA): TGTGCCTGGTTTGGGGGGTCGTTCCCCTATGGCTACACCTTC. It is translated as CAWFGGSFPYGYTF.

This clonotype came up a few times. This chain links TRBV9 with TRBJ2-3, with 10 bases aligning to TRBD2. The CDR3 runs to 16 residues. The ends lost 0 bases at V and 6 bases at J; junction bases unmatched: 7. The V gene's germline CDR1 is SGDLS and CDR2 YYNGEE. CDR3 amino acids: CASSVAPTSGADTQYF. CDR3 in DNA: TGTGCCAGCAGCGTAGCCCCCACTAGCGGGGCGGATACGCAGTATTTT. Based on the CDR3 plus reference TRBV9 and TRBJ2-3, the full variable domain is DSGVTQTPKHLITATGQRVTLRCSPRSGDLSVYWYQQSLDQGLQFLIQYYNGEERAKGNILERFSAQQFPDLHSELNLSSLELGDSALYFCASSVAPTSGADTQYFGPGTRLTVL.

This clonotype was observed a handful of times. V usage is TRBV7-8 and J usage is TRBJ1-2; maybe TRBD1 (6 bases). The CDR3 covers 15 residues. The germline gives CDR1 SGHVS, CDR2 FQNEAQ. V gave up 4 bases and J gave up 4 bases, with 16 bases separating them. The CDR3 loop is CASSSGLGHSYGYTF. The CDR3 bases are TGTGCCAGCAGCTCTGGGTTGGGACACAGCTATGGCTACACCTTC.

The rearrangement uses TRBV3-1 and TRBJ2-7, with D possibly TRBD1 on 6 matching bases. Germline CDR1 LGHDT, CDR2 YNNKEL (reference sequence). Trimming shortened V by 4 bases and J by 4 bases, and 17 bases separated the two germline ends. The CDR3 runs 15 residues. In nucleotides, the CDR3 is TGTGCCAGCAGCCGAAGGACAGAGATTACATACGAGCAGTACTTC. It specifies CASSRRTEITYEQYF.

The V and J genes are TRBV6-6 and TRBJ2-7; D might be TRBD1 or TRBD2, each matching 5 bases. CDR1 and CDR2 from the germline V gene are MNHNY and SVGAGI (reference sequence). V was shortened by 6 bases and J by 6 bases, with 12 bases between the two germline ends. This CDR3 has 12 amino acids. The CDR3 reads CASRGVRSEQYV. CDR3 nucleotide sequence: TGTGCCAGCAGGGGGGTTAGAAGCGAGCAGTACGTC.

This clonotype has more than one count but fewer than ten. This sequence joins TRBV20-1 and TRBJ2-5, with D perhaps TRBD2 (5 bases). CDR3 length: 16 amino acids. The germline V gene encodes CDR1 DFQATT and CDR2 SNEGSKA (reference sequence). Trimming removed 0 bases from V and 2 bases from J, with 16 bases in between. CDR3 loop: CSARDYTGGEQETQYF. The DNA of the CDR3 is TGCAGTGCTAGAGATTATACGGGTGGGGAGCAAGAGACCCAGTACTTC.

V and J are TRBV20-1 and TRBJ2-5, with D possibly being TRBD1 or TRBD2 (5 bases each). This CDR3 is built from 13 residues. V shed 6 bases and J shed 3 bases, with 14 bases lying between them. The germline gives CDR1 DFQATT, CDR2 SNEGSKA (reference sequence). The CDR3 here is CSAMSGREETQYF. Here the CDR3 DNA reads TGCAGTGCAATGAGCGGCAGGGAAGAGACCCAGTACTTC.

This clonotype has just a few counts. This chain connects TRBV29-1 to TRBJ2-7; TRBD1 might be the D (6 bases). Germline-derived CDR1 and CDR2 are SQVTM and ANQGSEA. V was shortened by 6 bases and J by 1 base, with 10 bases between the two germline ends. CDR3 size: 12 residues. The CDR3 DNA follows: TGCAGCGTCATAGGACAGTCCTACGAGCAGTACTTC. It translates to CSVIGQSYEQYF.

The chain employs TRBV7-2 and TRBJ1-2; D possibly corresponds to TRBD1 (5 bases). Germline CDR1 and CDR2: SGHTA and FQGNSA. The V end was cut by 3 bases, the J end by 0 bases, with 11 bases between. The CDR3 length is 15 residues. The DNA for the CDR3 is TGTGCCAGCAGCTTCCGACAGTTAGCTAACTATGGCTACACCTTC. Protein product: CASSFRQLANYGYTF.

The table lists this clonotype with a few counts. The junction shows a germline mismatch at one end, possibly a read error. This chain joins TRBV3-1 and TRBJ2-2; D possibly uses TRBD1 or TRBD2 (5 bases each). The CDR3 loop spans 19 amino acids. CDR1 is LGHDT, CDR2 YNNKEL, per germline (reference sequence). The chain's CDR3 is CAGSQLFYFPGPGTGELFF. Here the CDR3 DNA reads TGTGCCGGCAGCCAACTATTCTATTTCCCGGGACCTGGGACCGGGGAGCTGTTTTTT.

This clonotype was counted between two and nine times. The chain is built from TRBV28 and TRBJ2-3, with 7 bases aligning to TRBD1. Germline lookup yields CDR1 MDHEN and CDR2 SYDVKM. V lost 5 bases to trimming and J lost 0 bases; unmatched junction nucleotides: 5. The CDR3 runs 15 residues. The CDR3 DNA is TGTGCCAGCAGTCCCGAGGGGGCGAGCACAGATACGCAGTATTTT. Protein product: CASSPEGASTDTQYF.

The chain carries TRBV7-9 and TRBJ2-3; D unclear. CDR1 and CDR2 from the germline V gene are SEHNR and FQNEAQ (reference sequence). V lost 4 bases, J lost 2 bases, and 10 bases lay in between. CDR3 length equals 14 residues. Here the CDR3 DNA reads TGTGCCAGCAGCTCAACCTTGGCCACAGATACGCAGTATTTT. Its protein is CASSSTLATDTQYF. The whole variable domain, remainder taken from reference TRBV7-9 and TRBJ2-3, is DTGVSQNPRHKITKRGQNVTFRCDPISEHNRLYWYRQTLGQGPEFLTYFQNEAQLEKSRLLSDRFSAERPKGSFSTLEIQRTEQGDSAMYLCASSSTLATDTQYFGPGTRLTVL.

V is TRBV12-3 or TRBV12-4 and J is TRBJ2-7; D possibly matches TRBD1 or TRBD2 (7 bases each). Deletions cut 5 bases from V and 0 bases from J, with 20 bases between. This CDR3 is 17 amino acids long. The CDR3: CASSRGGGRGSSYEQYF. The CDR3 region has the DNA TGTGCCAGCAGTCGAGGGGGGGGCAGGGGGAGCTCCTACGAGCAGTACTTC.

The rearrangement joins TRBV5-1 to TRBJ2-2; D may be TRBD1 (6 bases). The V gene's germline CDR1 is SGHRS and CDR2 YFSETQ. There are 14 residues in the CDR3. Trimming removed 3 bases at V and 4 bases at J, with 10 bases between. The CDR3 sequence is CASSSGQPTGELFF. The CDR3 DNA is TGCGCCAGCAGCTCCGGACAGCCCACCGGGGAGCTGTTTTTT.

This clonotype was seen only a few times. CDR3: CASSSGGGGDQDEQYF. CDR3 coding DNA: TGTGCCAGCAGCTCCGGAGGGGGAGGGGATCAGGACGAGCAGTACTTC. V usage is TRBV7-9 and J usage is TRBJ2-7; D is possibly TRBD2 (7 bases). This CDR3 has 16 amino acids. V was trimmed by 4 bases and J by 5 bases, leaving 21 bases between them. Germline lookup yields CDR1 SEHNR and CDR2 FQNEAQ (reference sequence).

This clonotype was recorded once. V and J are TRBV3-1 and TRBJ2-5, with TRBD1 matching 8 bases. The CDR3 contains 17 residues. V dropped 4 bases and J dropped 4; count of bases not matched to a gene: 14. The V gene's germline CDR1 is LGHDT and CDR2 YNNKEL (reference sequence). The CDR3 reads CASSPDRGEAGRETQYF. The CDR3 DNA reads TGTGCCAGCAGCCCCGACAGGGGCGAGGCTGGTCGAGAGACCCAGTACTTC.

The chain employs TRBV10-3 and TRBJ2-7, with unresolved D. The CDR3 consists of 11 residues. V was clipped by 4 bases and J by 3 bases, with 4 bases between them. Germline-derived CDR1 and CDR2 are ENHRY and SYGVKD. DNA of the CDR3: TGTGCCATCAGTGCCCACTACGAGCAGTACTTC. Translation gives CAISAHYEQYF.

This clonotype has ten or more counts. This rearrangement joins TRBV5-4 to TRBJ2-2; 8 nucleotides align to TRBD1. CDR1 and CDR2 from the germline V gene are SGHNT and YYREEE (reference sequence). The V and J ends lost 4 bases and 4 bases, in that order; junction bases with no gene match: 12. This CDR3 comprises 17 residues. The CDR3 loop reads CASSRDQGALGTGELFF. In nucleotides, the CDR3 is TGTGCCAGCAGCCGAGACCAGGGGGCGCTAGGCACCGGGGAGCTGTTTTTT.

The gene calls are TRBV6-5 and TRBJ2-7, with 10 nucleotides matching TRBD1. Trimming removed 1 base from V and 2 bases from J; junction bases left unmatched: 2. The CDR3 is 15 residues long. Per the germline V gene, CDR1 is MNHEY and CDR2 is SVGAGI. CDR3 sequence: CASSYWDRGAYEQYF. The CDR3 DNA follows: TGTGCCAGCAGTTACTGGGACAGGGGTGCCTACGAGCAGTACTTC.

With regard to this clonotype: A junction boundary mismatches the germline segment, possibly from a read error. The chain carries TRBV29-1 and TRBJ2-5; TRBD2 aligns across 8 bases. Germline assignment: CDR1 SQVTM and CDR2 ANQGSEA. The CDR3 spans 14 residues. DNA for the CDR3: TGCAGCGTTGGGAGCGAGCGGGGGAAAGAGACCCTGTACTTC. Its translation: CSVGSERGKETLYF.

A remark on this clonotype: This may arise from a read error, as a much more abundant clone is one base away. Here the CDR3 reads CTSSWDRDTEAFF. Written as DNA, the CDR3 is TGTACCAGCAGTTGGGACAGAGACACTGAAGCTTTCTTT. The chain links TRBV12-3 or TRBV12-4 to TRBJ1-1; 7 bases are a match to TRBD1. The CDR3 is 13 amino acids.

This clonotype was counted between two and nine times. J is TRBJ2-5 and V is TRBV7-9, with D perhaps TRBD2 (6 bases). The germline gives CDR1 SEHNR, CDR2 FQNEAQ (reference sequence). This CDR3 contains 16 residues. With 1 base removed from V and 3 bases from J, the gap between germline ends came to 15 bases. The CDR3 DNA reads TGTGCCAGCAGCTTAGGCCTTACGGGAGTAGAAGAGACCCAGTACTTC. Residues: CASSLGLTGVEETQYF. Full variable domain (remainder filled in from reference TRBV7-9 and TRBJ2-5): DTGVSQNPRHKITKRGQNVTFRCDPISEHNRLYWYRQTLGQGPEFLTYFQNEAQLEKSRLLSDRFSAERPKGSFSTLEIQRTEQGDSAMYLCASSLGLTGVEETQYFGPGTRLLVL.

With respect to this clonotype: This sequence may be a read error, since a much larger clone differs from it by one base. This chain connects TRBV7-2 to TRBJ1-2; a possible D gene is TRBD1 (6 bases). Per germline, CDR1 SGHTA and CDR2 FQGNSA. The V end was cut by 2 bases, the J end by 7 bases, with 17 bases between. The CDR3 has 15 residues. Here the CDR3 DNA reads TGTGCCAGCAGCTTATGGTTGGCAGGGGCTTCTGGCTACACCTTC. Its translation: CASSLWLAGASGYTF. Full variable domain (remainder filled in from reference TRBV7-2 and TRBJ1-2): GAGVSQSPSNKVTEKGKDVELRCDPISGHTALYWYRQSLGQGLEFLIYFQGNSAPDKSGLPSDRFSAERTGGSVSTLTIQRTQQEDSAVYLCASSLWLAGASGYTFGSGTRLTVV.

This clonotype came up a few times. The chain has TRBV7-2 and TRBJ1-3; unclear D gene. The CDR3 has 14 amino acids. V lost 3 bases and J lost 4, with 10 bases in between. Per germline, CDR1 SGHTA and CDR2 FQGNSA. CDR3 protein: CASSFGSEGNTIYF. The CDR3 DNA reads TGTGCCAGCAGCTTCGGTTCGGAGGGAAACACCATATATTTT.

This chain connects TRBV29-1 to TRBJ1-2; D possibly corresponds to TRBD1 (6 bases). CDR3 length equals 15 residues. Between the trimmed V and J ends, which lost 6 bases and 8 bases, there was a span of 25 bases. From germline, CDR1 is SQVTM and CDR2 ANQGSEA. The CDR3 region is CSVTVGTWGRKGYTF. The DNA of the CDR3 is TGCAGCGTGACTGTGGGCACCTGGGGGCGCAAAGGCTACACCTTC.

In its sample, this clonotype was seen a few times. This chain uses TRBV20-1 with TRBJ2-5; D remains ambiguous. The V end was cut by 3 bases, the J end by 5 bases, with 16 bases between. CDR1 and CDR2 from the germline V gene are DFQATT and SNEGSKA (reference sequence). This CDR3 spans 14 amino acids. The DNA for the CDR3 is TGCAGTGCTAGGCGTATGGGCCTCCGGGAGACCCAGTACTTC. Amino acid sequence: CSARRMGLRETQYF.